The count of the clone carrying this T cell receptor (beta chain) is one. Its target is not known. Investigators spread the genomic DNA of each subset evenly over several immunoSEQ plates. Sequencing was performed with immunoSEQ multiplex PCR; in TCRdb, only in-frame clones are kept and a portion is missing. Seen here are 2 million to 2.5 million clones, roughly 95% observed once, and the top ten hold roughly 0.13%. This entry comes from a study of shared clonotypes between healthy human individuals. Study findings and constraints: The donor pool, a small one, limited the genetic and exposure-history diversity represented.

V shed 0 bases and J shed 4 bases, with 18 bases lying between them. Germline CDR1 and CDR2: WSHSY and SAAADI. The CDR3 covers 17 residues. This rearrangement joins TRBV10-2 to TRBJ1-2; a weak D match, TRBD1 (6 bases). The sequence derives from a man aged 18 to 29 in good health. The sequenced material came from naive CD4+ T cells sorted from blood. Subset here: CD45RA+ positively selected. CDR3 amino acids: CASSESGGQRVLYGYTF. The CDR3 bases are TGCGCCAGCAGTGAGTCGGGGGGACAAAGAGTACTCTATGGCTACACCTTC.